A selection of T cell receptor beta chains follows, all from one sample in a study of blood T cell repertoires in COVID-19. Here immunoSEQ multiplex PCR was the method, and the copy in TCRdb shows in-frame clones only, minus some. The data hold tens of thousands of clones, with 87% observed a single time. Sequenced material: peripheral blood. Receptors were obtained from a woman of 80 years or more with acute or convalescent COVID-19. Both conserved end residues are trimmed from each CDR3. A row's size may be missing; if present it is once, few, many or a size class.

.	TRBV5-1	ASSFPGSVNEQF
.	TRBV15	ATSRDPLTYRNEQF
.	TRBV7-2	ASSLARGKANVLT
.	TRBV27	ASIFIQGVNTEAF
.	TRBV6-5	ASGQGEEKLF
.	TRBV7-2	ASSFYATSSGNTIY
.	TRBV5-6	ASSEIAGAGYNEQF
.	TRBV6-1	ASSEARSPSYEQY
.	TRBV6-2/TRBV6-3	ASSYSIRTDTYQETQY
.	TRBV7-9	ASSLSGRVEVDEKLF
.	TRBV28	ASSLESEAF
.	TRBV2	ASSQDRNTEAF
.	TRBV4-1	ASSQVDRDNQPQH
.	TRBV5-1	ASSLAGQGTNTEAF
.	TRBV6-6	ASSRPPLTTGSSYNEQF
.	TRBV6-5	ASSSPQKADTEAF
.	TRBV18	ASWGGASNQPQH
.	TRBV7-2	ASSQGHANTEAF
.	TRBV3-1/TRBV3-2	ASSRRGSTDTQY
.	TRBV6-5	ASSPGQGRHGYT
once	TRBV5-1	ASSLDRRGQTNNSPLH
.	TRBV3-1/TRBV3-2	ASRPRGACQPQH
.	TRBV2	ASSVGSSYNEQF
once	TRBV6-1	ASSEAVAGGRGEQF
.	TRBV7-2	ASSLSGQLNQPQH
.	TRBV6-5	ATQQGAFEKLF
few	TRBV7-9	ASSLGGGPNQPQH
.	TRBV29-1	SVARITGDTEAF